This TCR beta chain came from a study of T cell responses to AZD1222 COVID-19 vaccine (dated by TCRdb to 2020 to 2023). Regarding the research as a whole: A total of 233 trial participants underwent TCR sequencing, of whom more than 200 had received two doses of AZD1222 and some 26 had received two doses of the MenACWY control vaccine. Trial participants were enrolled into age subgroups of 18-55, 56-69 and 70-plus years, which contained approximately 150, 30 and 60 TCR-sequenced participants, respectively. Overall study outcomes, separate from this receptor: Epitopes outside the regions mutated in the B.1.351 and B.1.1.7 variants were reportedly recognized by nearly half of the unique spike-specific TCRs. The 56-69-year group was small, and its depth increase did not reach significance, likely because of low power. No day 14 peak-response samples were available, so repertoires were characterized only after the peak T cell response. The whole spike protein was spanned by vaccine-associated CD4 TCRs, and dominant responses were seen in regions 160-218 and 743-854. Most participants were white British and females outnumbered males, and the authors suggested that clonal diversity may have been underestimated. Only six or seven AZD1222 recipients were SARS-CoV-2 seropositive at baseline, limiting conclusions about previously exposed vaccinees. Spike-specific TCR breadth and depth rose significantly after two AZD1222 doses compared with day 0 and with MenACWY recipients.

The CDR3 regions of human TCRbeta chains were analyzed by immunosequencing. The authors' pipeline ran thus. Repertoire TCRs were checked for matches against a reference library of SARS-CoV-2-specific TCRs that had been generated using the MIRA antigen-specificity platform. Breadth meant the fraction of unique TCRs that were SARS-CoV-2-associated, whereas depth meant the fraction of total T cells that were SARS-CoV-2-associated. Using the MIRA data, each spike-specific TCR was assigned both to the spike region to which the TCR was reactive and to a CD4 or CD8 class. Log10-transformed breadth and depth values were compared by one-way ANOVA with Sidak's multiple comparisons tests. The clones in this table, taken by TCRdb from immuneACCESS, are in-frame only. Not every clone is retained; where verified, under half of the shortfall comes from an unresolved V gene, and the cause of the rest is unknown. The DNA gave D and trimming, while V, J and clone size come from that table. Within this sample are about 120,000 clones, with about 90% of them counted one time only. The ten biggest clones cover approximately 2.6% of the sample.

What this sample's time point label stands for: about 28 days (+/-7) after the second vaccine dose. AZD1222 recipients whose second dose came at about 4 weeks and those whose second dose came at about 12 weeks were combined into one group, since spike-specific TCR depth and breadth did not differ between the two schedules. Vaccinee samples were obtained from the UK trials COV001 and COV002, which included a single-blind randomized controlled phase 2/3 trial of AZD1222 (ChAdOx1 nCoV-19) in healthy adults. For TCRbeta chain sequencing, PBMC samples from trial participants were taken at day 0 and at day 28 after the second dose. With regard to this clone: Its antigen specificity is not known. At one end the junction does not follow the germline gene, possibly because of a read error. Other nucleotide sequences in the sample specify the same CDR3.

From cysteine to phenylalanine, the CDR3 is 13 amino acids long. Only CDR3 DNA remains: 39 bases, in frame from the first base. Taken from the germline V gene, the CDR1 and CDR2 loops are SGHVS and FQNEAQ. Sequenced material: peripheral blood, taken 28 days after the second AZD1222 dose. The sequence joins TRBV7-8 to TRBJ2-7; the D gene is tentatively TRBD1 or TRBD2, each matching 5 bases. This sequence originates from an adult who received the AZD1222 COVID-19 vaccine. In nucleotide form, the sequence is TGTGCCAGCAGTTTAGTCGAGGGGTACGAGCAGTACTTT. Translated, it gives CASSLVEGYEQYF.